The rows below give T cell receptor beta chains drawn from one sample of a study of blood T cell repertoires in COVID-19. Sequencing was performed with immunoSEQ multiplex PCR; in TCRdb, only in-frame clones are kept and a portion is missing. The table lists over 85,000 clones, over 70% of them singletons. The sequencing input was peripheral blood. The receptors come from a human donor in a cohort sampled during active COVID-19. Both conserved end residues are part of each CDR3. The order of the fields is CDR3 protein, CDR3 DNA, D gene, J gene, clone size, V gene. D genes are given only for firm matches. Clone size, where shown, is once, few, many, or a class for clones that have expanded.

CASSPDRALTEAFF,TGTGCCAGCAGCCCGGACAGGGCGCTCACTGAAGCTTTCTTT,TRBD1,TRBJ1-1,-,TRBV5-5
CASSELLAGGGNEQFF,TGTGCCAGCAGTGAGCTTCTCGCGGGAGGTGGGAATGAGCAGTTCTTC,TRBD2,TRBJ2-1,-,TRBV2
CASSGLQGRNTEAFF,TGTGCCAGCTCAGGCCTACAGGGCAGGAACACTGAAGCTTTCTTT,-,TRBJ1-1,-,TRBV18
CASSRLYNSPLHF,TGTGCCAGCAGCCGACTATATAATTCACCCCTCCACTTT,-,TRBJ1-6,few,TRBV11-2
CASSPAPSGSYNEQFF,TGTGCCAGCAGCCCAGCCCCTAGCGGGTCCTACAATGAGCAGTTCTTC,TRBD2,TRBJ2-1,-,TRBV7-3
CASSFPPQTDTQYF,TGTGCCAGCAGTTTCCCCCCCCAGACAGATACGCAGTATTTT,-,TRBJ2-3,-,TRBV28
CASNRGGTGGTEAFF,TGTGCCAGCAACCGAGGGGGCACGGGCGGGACTGAAGCTTTCTTT,TRBD1,TRBJ1-1,-,TRBV28
CASHLGAGNTGELFF,TGTGCCAGCCACCTGGGGGCAGGGAACACCGGGGAGCTGTTTTTT,-,TRBJ2-2,-,TRBV2
CASSPSPARAGETSQETQYF,TGCGCCAGCAGCCCCTCCCCGGCGCGAGCGGGAGAGACGAGTCAAGAGACCCAGTACTTC,TRBD2,TRBJ2-5,few,TRBV4-1
CASSQAGTSGGSSYNEQFF,TGCGCCAGCAGCCAAGCCGGGACTAGCGGGGGGAGCTCCTACAATGAGCAGTTCTTC,TRBD2,TRBJ2-1,-,TRBV4-1
CASSLGHRYEQYF,TGTGCCAGCAGCTTGGGACACCGCTACGAGCAGTATTTC,-,TRBJ2-7,-,TRBV7-8
CASTTPGALGNTIYF,TGTGCCAGCACAACTCCTGGGGCTTTGGGAAACACCATATATTTT,-,TRBJ1-3,-,TRBV28
CASTHRGDSLEQYF,TGTGCCAGCACCCACAGGGGTGACTCCCTCGAGCAGTACTTC,TRBD1,TRBJ2-7,-,TRBV6-5
CTSRRGGEQYF,TGTACCTCCCGACGGGGAGGCGAGCAGTACTTC,-,TRBJ2-7,medium-sized,TRBV6-5
CASSLDRGFNEKLFF,TGTGCCAGCAGCTTGGACAGGGGATTTAATGAAAAACTGTTTTTT,TRBD1,TRBJ1-4,-,TRBV5-4
CAPDCRNQPQHF,TGTGCCCCGGACTGTCGCAATCAGCCCCAGCATTTT,-,TRBJ1-5,-,TRBV27
CASSVALNTGELFF,TGTGCCAGCAGCGTAGCTTTGAACACCGGGGAGCTGTTTTTT,-,TRBJ2-2,once,TRBV9
CASSSPTGSYEQYF,TGTGCCAGCAGTTCCCCGACAGGGAGCTACGAGCAGTACTTC,TRBD1,TRBJ2-7,-,TRBV28
CASSQDEAGLYAYNEQFF,TGCGCCAGCAGCCAAGATGAGGCGGGACTTTATGCCTACAATGAGCAGTTCTTC,-,TRBJ2-1,-,TRBV4-1
CASSQDMASGRGTGELFF,TGTGCCAGCAGCCAAGATATGGCGAGCGGGAGGGGAACCGGGGAGCTGTTTTTT,TRBD2,TRBJ2-2,-,TRBV4-2
CASSSADRVVEAFF,TGTGCCAGCAGTTCTGCCGACAGGGTGGTTGAAGCTTTCTTT,TRBD1,TRBJ1-1,-,TRBV28
CATSDYSQEGTGELFF,TGTGCCACCAGTGATTATAGCCAGGAGGGCACCGGGGAGCTGTTTTTT,-,TRBJ2-2,-,TRBV24-1
CATSGPDPSGNTIYF,TGTGCCACCAGTGGGCCAGACCCTTCTGGAAACACCATATATTTT,-,TRBJ1-3,-,TRBV15
CASSRQEYGELFF,TGTGCCAGCAGCCGACAGGAGTACGGGGAGCTGTTTTTT,-,TRBJ2-2,-,TRBV14
CASSRGYSEQFF,TGTGCCAGCAGTAGAGGTTACTCTGAGCAGTTCTTC,-,TRBJ2-1,-,TRBV6-6
CASSLGQNYGYTF,TGTGCCAGCAGCTTAGGGCAGAACTATGGCTACACCTTC,-,TRBJ1-2,-,TRBV7-9
CASSPLDLGDYEQYF,TGTGCCAGCAGCCCGCTGGACCTCGGGGACTACGAGCAGTACTTC,-,TRBJ2-7,-,TRBV7-8
CASSQDEAGETQYF,TGTGCCAGCAGCCAAGATGAAGCAGGGGAGACCCAGTACTTC,-,TRBJ2-5,-,TRBV3-1/TRBV3-2
CASSLLAGEGSGWETQYF,TGTGCCAGCAGCCTACTAGCGGGAGAAGGTTCGGGTTGGGAGACCCAGTACTTC,TRBD2,TRBJ2-5,once,TRBV5-8
CASSQDIYSGANVLTF,TGTGCCAGTAGTCAGGACATCTACTCTGGGGCCAACGTCCTGACTTTC,-,TRBJ2-6,few,TRBV19
CASSPTVPTTNEKLFF,TGTGCCAGCAGTCCGACAGTACCAACAACTAATGAAAAACTGTTTTTT,-,TRBJ1-4,-,TRBV28
CSVEKAGASYNEQFF,TGCAGCGTTGAGAAAGCGGGAGCCTCCTACAATGAGCAGTTCTTC,TRBD2,TRBJ2-1,few,TRBV29-1
CASSLGTANTEAFF,TGTGCCAGCAGCTTAGGGACAGCGAACACTGAAGCTTTCTTT,TRBD1,TRBJ1-1,once,TRBV7-3
CATSVGVPPSYEQYF,TGTGCCACCAGTGTAGGGGTCCCCCCCTCCTACGAGCAGTACTTC,-,TRBJ2-7,-,TRBV24-1
CASSSDREHEKLFF,TGTGCCAGCAGTTCTGACAGGGAACACGAAAAACTGTTTTTT,TRBD1,TRBJ1-4,-,TRBV2
CSVEDLRQGRYEQYF,TGCAGCGTTGAAGATCTTCGACAGGGGAGGTACGAGCAGTACTTC,TRBD1,TRBJ2-7,-,TRBV29-1
CASSLGQHTGELFF,TGTGCCAGCAGCTTAGGGCAGCACACCGGGGAGCTGTTTTTT,-,TRBJ2-2,few,TRBV7-3
CASSMTIGGFLNYGYTF,TGTGCCAGTAGTATGACAATTGGAGGGTTTCTAAACTATGGCTACACCTTC,-,TRBJ1-2,-,TRBV19
CASSNTRTDTQYF,TGTGCCAGCAGTAACACACGCACAGATACGCAGTATTTT,-,TRBJ2-3,-,TRBV28
CASSVGQPGEKLFF,TGTGCCAGCAGTGTGGGACAGCCTGGTGAAAAACTGTTTTTT,TRBD1,TRBJ1-4,once,TRBV25-1
CASSKAHSLHTGELFF,TGTGCCAGCAGCAAAGCCCACAGCTTACATACCGGGGAGCTGTTTTTT,-,TRBJ2-2,-,TRBV21-1
CATSRDQWRRPDTQYF,TGTGCCACCAGCAGAGATCAATGGAGACGGCCAGATACGCAGTATTTT,-,TRBJ2-3,-,TRBV15
CASSQGAPQTRGTYNSPLHF,TGCGCCAGCAGCCAAGGAGCCCCCCAAACTCGAGGCACCTATAATTCACCCCTCCACTTT,-,TRBJ1-6,few,TRBV4-1
CASSYSGTGTYEQYF,TGTGCCAGCAGTTACTCTGGGACAGGGACCTACGAGCAGTACTTC,TRBD1,TRBJ2-7,-,TRBV6-5
CASSSLRTITDTQYF,TGTGCCAGTAGTTCTTTGAGGACTATCACAGATACGCAGTATTTT,-,TRBJ2-3,-,TRBV19